This passage covers 14 T cell receptor beta chains from one sample sequenced in a study of T cell changes during pregnancy in multiple sclerosis. The repertoire was sequenced with immunoSEQ multiplex PCR; TCRdb's copy has only in-frame clones and lacks some. The data hold 60,000 to 90,000 clones, with just over 90% observed a single time. The specimen comprised peripheral blood, sampled after pregnancy. The receptors were sampled from a female donor in good health, enrolled as a control in a pregnancy study.

This clone was seen just once. This chain connects TRBV2 to TRBJ2-5, with 13 positions matching TRBD2. Losses at the gene ends were 8 bases for V and 0 bases for J; bases not matched to a gene: 3. Germline V CDR1 and CDR2: SNHLY, FYNNEI. The CDR3 covers 15 residues. CDR3 in amino acids: CASPGTSGDQETQYF. The CDR3 region has the DNA TGTGCCAGCCCCGGGACTAGCGGGGACCAAGAGACCCAGTACTTC.

V usage is TRBV11-1 and J usage is TRBJ1-2; D is possibly TRBD1 (5 bases). V dropped 5 bases and J dropped 9 bases, with 13 bases sitting between them. Looked up from germline, CDR1 is SGHAT and CDR2 is FQDESV (reference sequence). The CDR3 is 12 residues long. CDR3 nucleotides: TGTGCCAGCAGCAAGCAGGGCGAGCGCTACACCTTC. Translated: CASSKQGERYTF. Full variable domain (missing parts from reference TRBV11-1 and TRBJ1-2): EAEVAQSPRYKITEKSQAVAFWCDPISGHATLYWYRQILGQGPELLVQFQDESVVDDSQLPKDRFSAERLKGVDSTLKIQPAELGDSAMYLCASSKQGERYTFGSGTRLTVV.

The J gene is TRBJ2-3, the V gene TRBV7-9; D remains unclear. This CDR3 has 13 residues. Trimming took off 5 bases at V and 5 bases at J, with 11 bases between the two ends. Germline values: CDR1 SEHNR, CDR2 FQNEAQ (reference sequence). CDR3 in amino acids: CASSLPPGDTQYF. CDR3 nucleotides: TGTGCCAGCAGCCTTCCCCCGGGAGATACGCAGTATTTT.

The chain joins TRBV7-9 to TRBJ1-2; possible D gene TRBD1, 6 bases. The CDR3 is made up of 16 amino acids. V was cut by 5 bases and J by 4 bases, with 20 bases left in between. Germline CDR1 reads SEHNR; CDR2 reads FQNEAQ (reference sequence). The CDR3 protein is CASSLGQPTPSYGYTF. The CDR3 DNA is TGTGCCAGCAGCCTAGGACAGCCGACCCCGAGCTATGGCTACACCTTC. The variable domain in full, with the rest retrieved from reference TRBV7-9 and TRBJ1-2, is DTGVSQNPRHKITKRGQNVTFRCDPISEHNRLYWYRQTLGQGPEFLTYFQNEAQLEKSRLLSDRFSAERPKGSFSTLEIQRTEQGDSAMYLCASSLGQPTPSYGYTFGSGTRLTVV.

This clone has just one count. V is TRBV10-3 and J is TRBJ2-1, with 12 nucleotides matching TRBD2. V was pared by 7 bases and J by 7 bases, with 14 bases of the junction left unmatched. The CDR3 loop spans 17 amino acids. The germline gives CDR1 ENHRY, CDR2 SYGVKD. Written as DNA, the CDR3 is TGTGCCATCAAAGCTCCTAGCGGGGGGGCCGGAAAAAATGAGCAGTTCTTC. Its protein product is CAIKAPSGGAGKNEQFF.

The rearrangement uses TRBV13 and TRBJ2-7, with a possible D match to TRBD2 (6 bases). The CDR3 has 14 amino acids. Germline V gene lookup returns CDR1 PRHDT and CDR2 FYEKMQ (reference sequence). V shed 8 bases and J shed 1 base, with 15 bases lying between them. The CDR3 reads CASGVRAGSYEQYF. CDR3 in DNA: TGTGCCAGCGGGGTCAGGGCGGGATCCTACGAGCAGTACTTC.

This sequence joins TRBV2 and TRBJ2-1; 13 positions match TRBD2. The CDR3 totals 16 residues. Trimming at V came to 5 bases and at J to 2 bases, leaving 3 bases not matched to a gene. Germline assignment: CDR1 SNHLY and CDR2 FYNNEI. The CDR3: CASSSTSGGPYNEQFF. Here the CDR3 DNA reads TGTGCCAGCAGTTCGACTAGCGGGGGGCCCTACAATGAGCAGTTCTTC.

This rearrangement joins TRBV18 to TRBJ2-7; D may be TRBD2 (6 bases). V lost 1 base, J lost 2 bases, and 9 bases lay in between. CDR1 KGHSH and CDR2 LQKENI come from the germline V gene. The CDR3 length is 14 residues. The CDR3 DNA is TGTGCCAGCTCACCACGGTGGGGGGCCTACGAGCAGTACTTC. Protein sequence: CASSPRWGAYEQYF.

The chain joins TRBV7-8 to TRBJ1-2; 7 nucleotides line up with TRBD1. The CDR3 is made up of 13 amino acids. CDR1 SGHVS and CDR2 FQNEAQ come from the germline V gene. V trimming: 5 bases; J trimming: 7 bases; junction bases outside the gene matches: 7. The CDR3 here is CASSNGDRVGYTF. The CDR3 DNA sequence: TGTGCCAGCAGCAATGGGGACAGAGTTGGCTACACCTTC. Drawing the rest from reference TRBV7-8 and TRBJ1-2, the complete variable domain is GAGVSQSPRYKVAKRGQDVALRCDPISGHVSLFWYQQALGQGPEFLTYFQNEAQLDKSGLPSDRFFAERPEGSVSTLKIQRTQQEDSAVYLCASSNGDRVGYTFGSGTRLTVV.

This chain uses TRBV18 with TRBJ2-7; D gene unclear. Looked up from germline, CDR1 is KGHSH and CDR2 is LQKENI. Deletions cut 6 bases from V and 0 bases from J, with 12 bases between. There are 14 residues in the CDR3. The CDR3 protein is CASSADLSSYEQYF. The CDR3 DNA reads as TGTGCCAGCTCTGCTGACTTGAGCTCCTACGAGCAGTACTTC.

This chain joins TRBV9 and TRBJ2-1; 7 nucleotides align to TRBD2. The V and J ends lost 4 bases and 12 bases, in that order; junction bases with no gene match: 13. CDR3 length: 14 residues. Germline CDR1 is SGDLS and CDR2 is YYNGEE. The CDR3 loop reads CASSPGGSTGLQFF. The CDR3 DNA reads TGTGCCAGCAGCCCCGGGGGGTCGACTGGGCTGCAGTTCTTC.

This clone has a handful of counts. The chain employs TRBV6-1 and TRBJ2-7, with 9 bases lining up with TRBD1. The CDR3 is 16 residues long. The V segment lost 0 bases and the J segment 1 base; nucleotides outside the gene matches: 4. Germline CDR1 and CDR2: MNHNS and SASEGT. CDR3 coding DNA: TGTGCCAGCAGTGAAGCGGCAGGGACAGGGTCCTACGAGCAGTACTTC. This gives the protein CASSEAAGTGSYEQYF.

The rearrangement uses TRBV7-9 and TRBJ1-1, with D possibly TRBD1 on 5 matching bases. Trimming shortened V by 5 bases and J by 5 bases, and 18 bases separated the two germline ends. Germline-derived CDR1 and CDR2 are SEHNR and FQNEAQ (reference sequence). The CDR3 has 15 residues. In DNA form, the CDR3 reads TGTGCCAGCAGCCCAGGGTCCTCGGGCGGAACTGAAGCTTTCTTT. It codes for CASSPGSSGGTEAFF.

This clone was seen only once. This rearrangement joins TRBV5-8 to TRBJ1-4, with D maybe TRBD1 (5 bases). CDR3 length equals 15 residues. The germline CDR1 and CDR2 sequences are SGHTS and YDEGEE. V lost 0 bases and J lost 7, with 13 bases in between. The CDR3 is CASSLDGGKGEKLFF. The CDR3 DNA is TGTGCCAGCAGCTTGGACGGGGGGAAGGGTGAAAAACTGTTTTTT.